This T cell receptor beta chain was obtained from a study of cytomegalovirus exposure and HLA in healthy donors. Study-wide findings and caveats: Researchers catalogued approximately 170 TCR beta chains as cytomegalovirus-associated. CMV antigen specificity was confirmed in vitro for a few CMV-associated chains.

J was trimmed by 1 base and V by 1 base; bases with no gene match: 4. Germline CDR1 SGHTA, CDR2 FQGNSA. There are 16 residues in the CDR3. About this clone itself: The antigen remains unidentified.

This PCR relied on a set of 60 Vbeta primers and 13 Jbeta primers. Profiled with immunoSEQ multiplex PCR; TCRdb holds only in-frame clones, not every one. The repertoire has 150,000 to 250,000 clones, around 85% of them found once; the top ten carry 2.3%. The sequenced sample consisted of PBMCs. The receptor was isolated from a woman between 45 and 60 years old in good health and CMV-seronegative. The V gene is TRBV7-2, the J gene TRBJ1-5; 7 bases are a match to TRBD1. The CDR3 sequence: CASSLGTGWSNQPQHF. CDR3 coding DNA: TGTGCCAGCAGCTTAGGGACAGGTTGGAGCAATCAGCCCCAGCATTTT.